This T cell receptor (beta chain) was identified during a study of T cells in localized non-small cell lung cancer. Study-level results: Higher adjacent-lung clonality was associated with shorter survival. T cell clonality was highest in uninvolved adjacent lung, above tumor. Appearing in adjacent lung were a median approximately 60 of the top 100 tumor clones. Multi-region tumor sequencing was not done, so intratumor heterogeneity could not be excluded.

Generated by immunoSEQ multiplex PCR, the TCRdb table keeps only in-frame clones and is missing some. The table has about 15,000 clones, roughly four fifths seen once. This CDR3 is built from 12 residues. Germline V gives CDR1 MNHNY, CDR2 SVGAGI (reference sequence). The V end lost 6 bases, the J end lost 7 bases, and 12 bases lay between the germline ends. Note on this clone: Its target is unknown.

The chain is built from TRBV6-6 and TRBJ1-1, with D perhaps TRBD1 (5 bases). The clonotype comes from a female donor aged 60 or older with stage I squamous cell lung carcinoma. Sequences were derived from peripheral blood, sampled before any cancer treatment. The CDR3 bases are TGTGCCAGCAGGTACCGGGACGATGAAGCTTTCTTT. Amino acid sequence: CASRYRDDEAFF.